The 3 T cell receptor beta chains given below trace back to one sample, sequenced in a study of OX40 agonist ivuxolimab in advanced cancers. The library was obtained by the immunoSEQ multiplex PCR assay. TCRdb took this table from immuneACCESS and kept in-frame rearrangements with V and J called. Such tables lack part of the clones; where checked against another copy, unresolved V genes explain under half of the gap, and the rest is unexplained. This sample gives 65,000 to 95,000 clones in total; roughly 88% of them show up just once. The top ten clonotypes cover less than 0.85% of the sample. The sequencing used CD4+ or CD8+ T cells sorted from blood, collected in a trial of the OX40 agonist ivuxolimab. These receptors all stem from an adult with an advanced solid tumor such as melanoma, head and neck, liver or kidney cancer.

The chain links TRBV29-1 to TRBJ2-5, with TRBD1 matching 7 bases. V lost 4 bases, J lost 4 bases, and 6 bases stayed unmatched. Germline CDR1 and CDR2: SQVTM and ANQGSEA. This CDR3 is built from 13 residues. DNA of the CDR3: TGCAGCGTTGTATTAGGGGGCGCAGAGACCCAGTACTTC. Its protein product is CSVVLGGAETQYF.

The chain uses TRBV5-1 and TRBJ1-3; 7 bases align to TRBD1. CDR1 is SGHRS and CDR2 is YFSETQ in the germline V gene. CDR3 length equals 14 residues. The trim removed 3 bases at V and 3 bases at J, leaving 3 bases unmatched. The CDR3 is CASSSTGVGNTIYF. DNA of the CDR3: TGCGCCAGCAGCTCCACAGGGGTTGGAAACACCATATATTTT.

The V gene is TRBV7-3, the J gene TRBJ1-2; D not resolved. The CDR3 is 15 amino acids. The germline gives CDR1 SGHTA, CDR2 FQGTGA. V shed 2 bases and J shed 6 bases, with 16 bases lying between them. CDR3 in DNA: TGTGCCAGCAGCTTAGGCCCCACAAAAAGGGATGGCTACACCTTC. The encoded protein is CASSLGPTKRDGYTF.